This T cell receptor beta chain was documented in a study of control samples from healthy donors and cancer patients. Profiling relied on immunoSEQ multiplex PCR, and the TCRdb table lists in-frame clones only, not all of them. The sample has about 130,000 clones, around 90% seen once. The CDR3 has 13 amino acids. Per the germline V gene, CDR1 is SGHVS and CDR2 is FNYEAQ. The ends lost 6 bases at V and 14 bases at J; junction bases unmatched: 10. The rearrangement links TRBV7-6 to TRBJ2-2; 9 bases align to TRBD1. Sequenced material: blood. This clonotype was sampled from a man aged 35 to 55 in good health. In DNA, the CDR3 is TGTGCCAGCAGATTTACCGGGACAGGGCGACTGTTTTTT. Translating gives CASRFTGTGRLFF.